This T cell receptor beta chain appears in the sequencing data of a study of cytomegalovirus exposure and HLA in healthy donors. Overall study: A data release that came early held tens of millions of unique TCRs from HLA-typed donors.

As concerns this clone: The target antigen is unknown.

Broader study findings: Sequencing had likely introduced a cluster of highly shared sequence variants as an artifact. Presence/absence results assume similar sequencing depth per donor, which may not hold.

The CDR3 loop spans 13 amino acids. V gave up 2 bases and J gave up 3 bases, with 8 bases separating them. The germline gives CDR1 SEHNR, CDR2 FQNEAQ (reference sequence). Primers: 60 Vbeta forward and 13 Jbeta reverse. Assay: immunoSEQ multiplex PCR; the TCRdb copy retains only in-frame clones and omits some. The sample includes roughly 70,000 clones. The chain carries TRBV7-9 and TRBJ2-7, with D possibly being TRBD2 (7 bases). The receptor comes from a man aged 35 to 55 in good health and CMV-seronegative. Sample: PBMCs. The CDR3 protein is CASSLRGGYEQYF. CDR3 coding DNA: TGTGCCAGCAGCTTAAGGGGGGGCTACGAGCAGTACTTC. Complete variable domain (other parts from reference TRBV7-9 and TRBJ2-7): DTGVSQNPRHKITKRGQNVTFRCDPISEHNRLYWYRQTLGQGPEFLTYFQNEAQLEKSRLLSDRFSAERPKGSFSTLEIQRTEQGDSAMYLCASSLRGGYEQYFGPGTRLTVT.